This T cell receptor beta chain was observed in a study of blood T cell repertoires in COVID-19. Across the whole study: Sites across the United States, Italy and Spain contributed samples from acute and convalescent COVID-19. T cells, B-cell-depleted T cells, or PBMCs provided the cDNA or gDNA that served as material.

As processed by the authors: By means of reference gene primer amplification, nucleated cell counts were estimated. Clones were read by immunoSEQ multiplex PCR, and TCRdb kept only the in-frame ones, dropping some. V and J calls and clone size are as listed in that table; D and trimming were resolved from the DNA. The sample has 150,000 to 200,000 clones, 90% seen once. CDR1 is MNHEY and CDR2 is SVGAGI in the germline V gene. The CDR3 has 15 amino acids. V lost 5 bases, J lost 1 base, and 6 bases stayed unmatched. This TCR was recovered from a man in his 60s with active or convalescent COVID-19. Sequencing input: peripheral blood. The V gene is TRBV6-5, the J gene TRBJ2-7; 9 bases are a match to TRBD2. The CDR3 is CASSPGLARSYEQYF. The CDR3 bases are TGTGCCAGCAGTCCCGGACTAGCGCGGTCCTACGAGCAGTACTTC.